These 20 T cell receptor beta chains were all obtained from the same sample, sequenced in a study of breast tumors, draining lymph nodes, adjacent tissues. Samples came from axillary lymph nodes draining the breast cancer. One entry per CDR3 protein, called by TCRdb with MiXCR from the multiplex PCR reads. Seen here are around 150,000 distinct CDR3 sequences, 20% to 25% observed once, and the top ten hold roughly 2.5%. What was sequenced was axillary lymph node tissue. The receptor set was obtained from a female donor with breast cancer. Some clones in this sample may be carry-over from other donors' samples.

With regard to this clonotype: No conserved phenylalanine or tryptophan is present at the end of the CDR3, so a read error is the likely explanation. It is unclear where the CDR3 begins or ends on the DNA, so no DNA is shown, and the CDR3 is as TCRdb lists it. The chain recombines TRBV19 with TRBJ2-7; TRBD2, the table's D call, was not compared with the DNA. Termini included, the CDR3 measures 9 amino acids. The germline gives CDR1 LNHDA, CDR2 SQIVND (reference sequence). The CDR3 loop reads CASRSGLAG.

The chain uses TRBV30 and TRBJ2-1; 8 nucleotides agree with TRBD2. J gave up 5 bases and V 1 base, and 7 bases lay outside the gene matches. The CDR3 length is 15 residues. CDR1 and CDR2 from the germline V gene are GTSNPN and SVGIG (reference sequence). The CDR3 sequence is CAWSARGGRHNEQFF. CDR3 sequence (DNA): TGTGCCTGGAGTGCTCGGGGGGGCCGACACAATGAGCAGTTCTTC.

This clonotype occurred many times. The chain employs TRBV7-2 and TRBJ2-1; perhaps TRBD1 as D (5 bases). CDR1 is SGHTA, CDR2 FQGNSA, per germline. This CDR3 has 16 amino acids. V gave up 4 bases and J gave up 5 bases, with 18 bases separating them. CDR3 sequence (DNA): TGTGCCAGCAGCTCCCTCAGACAGTCAGCTGACAATGAGCAGTTCTTC. It encodes CASSSLRQSADNEQFF.

This clonotype was detected many times. The chain joins TRBV5-1 to TRBJ2-1; a possible D gene is TRBD2 (6 bases). Germline V CDR1 and CDR2: SGHRS, YFSETQ. The length of the CDR3 is 11 residues. Trimming removed 4 bases from V and 13 bases from J, with 12 bases in between. CDR3 in amino acids: CASSLGLIQFF. CDR3 sequence (DNA): TGCGCCAGCAGCCTGGGACTTATTCAGTTCTTC. Supplemented by reference TRBV5-1 and TRBJ2-1, the full variable domain reads KAGVTQTPRYLIKTRGQQVTLSCSPISGHRSVSWYQQTPGQGLQFLFEYFSETQRNKGNFPGRFSGRQFSNSRSEMNVSTLELGDSALYLCASSLGLIQFFGPGTRLTVL.

This clonotype was recorded many times. The chain uses TRBV11-2 and TRBJ2-5; 7 positions match TRBD2. Germline lookup yields CDR1 SGHAT and CDR2 FQNNGV. V trimming: 2 bases; J trimming: 5 bases; junction bases outside the gene matches: 5. The CDR3 has 14 amino acids. The CDR3 DNA follows: TGTGCCAGCAGCTTATTCGCGGGAGCGGAGACCCAGTACTTC. Translating it yields CASSLFAGAETQYF.

Only a few counts were recorded for this clonotype. This chain joins TRBV10-1 and TRBJ2-1; 10 nucleotides align to TRBD2. The CDR3 runs 17 residues. The junction had 15 bases not matched to a gene; V was cut back by 4 bases and J by 9 bases. Germline values: CDR1 WNHNN, CDR2 SYGVQD (reference sequence). DNA for the CDR3: TGCGCCAGCAGTGGAAGCTCCAGCGGGAGGGCCCTCGGTGAGCAGTTCTTC. Translated, it gives CASSGSSSGRALGEQFF.

In its sample, this clonotype was seen many times. The chain uses TRBV20-1 and TRBJ2-6; no reliable D call. The CDR3 sequence is 14 residues long. Germline V gene data show CDR1 as DFQATT and CDR2 as SNEGSKA (reference sequence). V lost 0 bases, J lost 2 bases, and 5 bases lay in between. The CDR3 spells CSARDWPGANVLTF. The DNA for the CDR3 is TGCAGTGCTAGAGATTGGCCTGGGGCCAACGTCCTGACTTTC.

This clonotype was recorded many times. This sequence joins TRBV7-3 and TRBJ2-3; D is possibly TRBD1 (5 bases). Trimming took 5 bases from V and 2 from J, leaving 11 bases between them. Germline loops: CDR1 SGHTA, CDR2 FQGTGA. This CDR3 comprises 14 residues. The CDR3 DNA sequence: TGTGCCAGCAGCCAGGGATTCGACACAGATACGCAGTATTTT. This translates into CASSQGFDTDTQYF.

A few counts support this clonotype. The rearrangement joins TRBV12-3 or TRBV12-4 to TRBJ2-2, with 7 bases that match TRBD1. The CDR3 has 15 residues. J was trimmed by 0 bases and V by 6 bases; bases with no gene match: 4. The CDR3 is CASRKQGSNTGELFF. For the CDR3, the DNA is TGTGCCAGCAGAAAACAGGGGTCGAACACCGGGGAGCTGTTTTTT.

This clonotype came up many times. V usage is TRBV10-2 and J usage is TRBJ1-6, with D possibly matching TRBD1 (6 bases). The germline gives CDR1 WSHSY, CDR2 SAAADI. Deletions cut 0 bases from V and 4 bases from J, with 7 bases between. CDR3 length: 15 amino acids. In DNA, the CDR3 is TGCGCCAGCAGTGAGTCGGACAGATATAATTCACCCCTCCACTTT. The encoded protein is CASSESDRYNSPLHF.

A few counts support this clonotype. The chain uses TRBV19 and TRBJ2-1; TRBD2 aligns across 7 bases. From germline, CDR1 is LNHDA and CDR2 SQIVND (reference sequence). Trimming at V came to 5 bases and at J to 7 bases, leaving 14 bases not matched to a gene. The CDR3 totals 16 residues. The DNA of the CDR3 is TGTGCCAGTAGTCGCGGATGGGGCGGGAGCGTGAATGAGCAGTTCTTC. As protein: CASSRGWGGSVNEQFF.

As to this clonotype: A much larger clone is a single base away; this may be a read error. This chain links TRBV7-2 with TRBJ2-3, with 8 bases that match TRBD1. Germline CDR1 reads SGHTA; CDR2 reads FQGNSA. The CDR3 covers 15 residues. The CDR3 nucleotides read TGTGCCAGTAGTATGGGTGCAGGGGGCAGGGATACGCAGTGTTTT. Protein sequence: CASSMGAGGRDTQCF.

With regard to this clonotype: No conserved phenylalanine or tryptophan is present at the end of the CDR3, so a read error is the likely explanation. The chain recombines TRBV11-2 with TRBJ2-1; 7 nucleotides align to TRBD2. The CDR3 covers 15 residues. After removal of 5 bases from V and 7 bases from J, the junction contained 11 bases not matched to a gene. Germline V gene sequence: CDR1 SGHAT, CDR2 FQNNGV. The CDR3 loop is CASSPVAGVRNEQFL. The CDR3 coding sequence is TGTGCCAGCAGCCCGGTGGCGGGAGTAAGGAATGAGCAGTTCCTC.

The chain couples TRBV3-1 to TRBJ2-2; 10 nucleotides align to TRBD2. There are 16 residues in the CDR3. The germline CDR1 and CDR2 sequences are LGHDT and YNNKEL (reference sequence). With 2 bases clipped from V and 3 bases from J, the junction kept 3 bases outside the gene matches. The CDR3, as DNA: TGTGCCAGCAGCCAAACTAGCGGGACCCACACCGGGGAGCTGTTTTTT. This gives the protein CASSQTSGTHTGELFF.

This clonotype was detected only a few times. This chain joins TRBV27 and TRBJ1-5; 8 nucleotides match TRBD1. Per the germline V gene, CDR1 is MNHEY and CDR2 is SMNVEV (reference sequence). The CDR3 length is 13 residues. Unmatched junction bases numbered 6, after V lost 7 bases and J lost 7 bases. The DNA for the CDR3 is TGTGCCAGCAAGACAGGGGTAGGGCAGCCCCAGCATTTT. This gives the protein CASKTGVGQPQHF.

This clonotype was detected many times. The chain has TRBV11-1 and TRBJ2-1, with 7 nucleotides matching TRBD2. CDR1 is SGHAT, CDR2 FQDESV, per germline (reference sequence). The CDR3 consists of 16 residues. The trim removed 1 base at V and 4 bases at J, leaving 7 bases unmatched. CDR3 residues: CASSLVGLGQYNEQFF. In DNA, the CDR3 is TGTGCCAGCAGCTTAGTAGGACTAGGGCAATACAATGAGCAGTTCTTC.

There are many counts of this clonotype. The CDR3 DNA reads TGCGCCAGCAGCTTGGCATCCTTCAACGACGAGCAGTACTTC. This sequence encodes CASSLASFNDEQYF. The chain combines TRBV5-1 with TRBJ2-7; D is unresolved. CDR1 SGHRS and CDR2 YFSETQ come from the germline V gene. The CDR3 has 14 amino acids. V gave up 0 bases and J gave up 5 bases, with 12 bases separating them.

Many counts were recorded for this clonotype. The rearrangement joins TRBV6-5 to TRBJ2-7; possibly TRBD1 or TRBD2 for D (6 bases each). Germline loops: CDR1 MNHEY, CDR2 SVGAGI. The V gene lost 2 bases and the J gene lost 2 bases, with 16 bases spanning the gap. CDR3 length: 16 amino acids. The CDR3 region is CASSYPSGDTTYEQYF. CDR3 nucleotide sequence: TGTGCCAGCAGTTACCCCTCGGGGGACACCACCTACGAGCAGTACTTC.

With regard to this clonotype: This may be a read error, as it is one base from a much larger clone. This chain uses TRBV18 with TRBJ2-3; D not certain. The CDR3 has 13 amino acids. The germline CDR1 and CDR2 sequences are KGHSH and LQKENI. CDR3 in amino acids: CASSPLATDAQYF. The CDR3, as DNA: TGTGCCAGCTCACCACTCGCCACAGATGCGCAGTATTTT.

Concerning this clonotype: A read error is possible here, since a much larger clone lies one base away. J is TRBJ2-5 and V is TRBV7-2; TRBD1 is a possible D gene (5 bases). The germline CDR1 and CDR2 sequences are SGHTA and FQGNSA. The CDR3 loop spans 15 amino acids. Trimming shortened V by 3 bases and J by 4 bases, and 15 bases separated the two germline ends. The CDR3 nucleotides are TGTGCCAGCAGCTTGGCCCAGGGCAGAGGAGAGACCCAGTACTTC. Its protein is CASSLAQGRGETQYF.